This T cell receptor (beta chain) derives from a study of T cells in Graves' hyperthyroidism and ophthalmopathy. Patients were excluded because of uncontrolled infection, other autoimmune disease, pregnancy or lactation. The CDR3 spans 14 residues. Germline V lookup: CDR1 LNHDA, CDR2 SQIVND (reference sequence). The V and J ends lost 3 bases and 2 bases respectively, with 11 bases between them. Using RNA transcripts as the source, TCR beta CDR3 regions were amplified. HTBI primers were employed in a first-round RT-PCR of the TCR CDR3. MiXCR was run by TCRdb on the multiplex PCR reads, yielding one entry per CDR3 protein. The sample contains more than 500,000 distinct CDR3 sequences, around 43% of which appear only once.

V usage is TRBV19 and J usage is TRBJ2-7; D is perhaps TRBD2 (5 bases). The sequenced sample consisted of peripheral blood or thyroid tissue (not recorded which). The origin of this receptor is an adult woman with Graves' disease, either hyperthyroidism or ophthalmopathy (not recorded which). The CDR3 is CASSMRGIAYEQYF. The DNA of the CDR3 is TGTGCCAGTAGTATGAGAGGGATCGCCTACGAGCAGTACTTC.